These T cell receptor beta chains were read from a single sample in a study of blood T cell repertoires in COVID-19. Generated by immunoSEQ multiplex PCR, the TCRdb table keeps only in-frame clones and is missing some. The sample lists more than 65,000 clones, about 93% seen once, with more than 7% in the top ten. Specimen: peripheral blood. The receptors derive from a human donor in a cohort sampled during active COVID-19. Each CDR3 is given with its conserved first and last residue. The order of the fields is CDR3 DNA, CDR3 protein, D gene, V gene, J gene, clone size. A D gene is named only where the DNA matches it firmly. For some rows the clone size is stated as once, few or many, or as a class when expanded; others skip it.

TGTGCCACCAGTGATTTGCGGGGGACAGGACAAGAGACCCAGTACTTC	CATSDLRGTGQETQYF	TRBD1	TRBV24-1	TRBJ2-5	.
TGTGCCAGCAGCAAGCACAGGGGATACACTGAAGCTTTCTTT	CASSKHRGYTEAFF	TRBD1	TRBV6-5	TRBJ1-1	once
TGTGCCAGCAGCTTTGCGGGAAGCTCTGGAAACACCATATATTTT	CASSFAGSSGNTIYF	.	TRBV7-2	TRBJ1-3	once
TGTGCCAGCAGCCCTCGAGCGGGGGGCCTCTCCTACGAGCAGTACTTC	CASSPRAGGLSYEQYF	TRBD2	TRBV9	TRBJ2-7	.
TGCGCCAGCAGCTTTACTAGCTCCGAGCAGTACTTC	CASSFTSSEQYF	.	TRBV5-1	TRBJ2-7	.
TGCAGCGTGGCAAGGACAGGAAATCAGCCCCAGCATTTT	CSVARTGNQPQHF	TRBD1	TRBV29-1	TRBJ1-5	.
TGTGCCAGCAGCCGAACACAGCACACTGAAGCTTTCTTT	CASSRTQHTEAFF	.	TRBV28	TRBJ1-1	.
TGTGCCAGCAGCAAATTAAGAAGAATGCCGCGGGCTACCTCGGGAGCCCAAGAGACCCAGTACTTC	CASSKLRRMPRATSGAQETQYF	.	TRBV21-1	TRBJ2-5	.
TGTGCCGGGACCCAACGGGACAGGGGCTACGAGCAGTACTTC	CAGTQRDRGYEQYF	TRBD1	TRBV2	TRBJ2-7	.
TGTGCCAGCAGTGACGGAGGCCCCTACAATGAGCAGTTCTTC	CASSDGGPYNEQFF	.	TRBV2	TRBJ2-1	.
TGTGCCAGTAGCCGGGACAGAGACTATGGCTACACCTTC	CASSRDRDYGYTF	TRBD1	TRBV19	TRBJ1-2	.
TGTGCCAGCAGTTACGGCGGTGGCTACACCTTC	CASSYGGGYTF	.	TRBV6-6	TRBJ1-2	.
TGCGCCAGCAGCCAAGACGACAGGGTAGATCAGCCCCAGCATTTT	CASSQDDRVDQPQHF	TRBD1	TRBV4-3	TRBJ1-5	.
TGTGCCAGTAGTATAGGGTCGGGAAGCTCCTACGAGCAGTACTTC	CASSIGSGSSYEQYF	.	TRBV19	TRBJ2-7	.
TGTGCTAGTGGTGTGACTCCTACCTCTGGAAACACCATATATTTT	CASGVTPTSGNTIYF	.	TRBV12-5	TRBJ1-3	.
TGTGCCAGCAGTGAGGGCACCCGAACGGACTATGGCTACACCTTC	CASSEGTRTDYGYTF	.	TRBV6-4	TRBJ1-2	.
TGTGCCATCAGTGAGTCCGCTAGCGGGGGGGCCGGAGAGACCCAGTACTTC	CAISESASGGAGETQYF	TRBD2	TRBV10-3	TRBJ2-5	.
TGTGCCAGCGGTTCCGAGCAGGGGGGATATGGCTACACCTTC	CASGSEQGGYGYTF	TRBD1	TRBV28	TRBJ1-2	.
TGTGCCAGCAGCGGCGGGACAGCCTTTACCGCTTTCTTT	CASSGGTAFTAFF	TRBD1	TRBV5-6	TRBJ1-1	.
TGTGCCAGCACCGATTCCGCAGTGAACTCCTACGAGCAGTACTTC	CASTDSAVNSYEQYF	.	TRBV28	TRBJ2-7	.
TGCGCCAGCAGGCAGGGAATGGTCTACGAGCAGTACTTC	CASRQGMVYEQYF	.	TRBV10-2	TRBJ2-7	.
TGTGCCAGCAGTCCGCCCGGGAACACTGAAGCTTTCTTT	CASSPPGNTEAFF	.	TRBV6-5	TRBJ1-1	.
TGCGCCAGCAGCCAAGTCGCGGGGGGGATTACCTACGAGCAGTACTTC	CASSQVAGGITYEQYF	TRBD2	TRBV4-1	TRBJ2-7	.
TGTGCCAGCAGTGAAGGGAGCCAGCCCCAGCATTTT	CASSEGSQPQHF	.	TRBV2	TRBJ1-5	.
TGTGCCAGCAGCCTCCGGTTTTATGGAGACACAGATACGCAGTATTTT	CASSLRFYGDTDTQYF	.	TRBV11-3	TRBJ2-3	.
TGCAGCGTTGAACATAGTCTAAAAGGCTACACCTTC	CSVEHSLKGYTF	.	TRBV29-1	TRBJ1-2	few
TGTGCCAGCAGCGTAGAAACAGGGCCTAACGAGCAGTACTTC	CASSVETGPNEQYF	.	TRBV9	TRBJ2-7	few
TGCAGCGTTGAAGTCCTGGGGGGTCTCTATGGCTACACCTTC	CSVEVLGGLYGYTF	.	TRBV29-1	TRBJ1-2	once
TGTGCCAGCTCACCCACCCCCGCGGGGGGGCCACCAACCCACTACGAGCAGTACTTC	CASSPTPAGGPPTHYEQYF	TRBD2	TRBV18	TRBJ2-7	.
TGCGCCAGCAGCCCCCACGGAATGACTAACGCTGAAGCTTTCTTT	CASSPHGMTNAEAFF	.	TRBV5-1	TRBJ1-1	few
TGTGCCAGCAGCCAAAGTTCGGGACTAGCTGCTTACGAGCAGTACTTC	CASSQSSGLAAYEQYF	TRBD2	TRBV5-6	TRBJ2-7	.
TGTGCCAGCAGTTTGTCGGGGGGAGGATCACCCCTCCACTTT	CASSLSGGGSPLHF	.	TRBV27	TRBJ1-6	.
TGTGCCAGCAGGGACTCCGGGCTGCCTACTTTCTTT	CASRDSGLPTFF	.	TRBV28	TRBJ1-1	.
TGTGCCAGCAGTTTTTTATCGACAGTAGCTCTCTACGAGCAGTACTTC	CASSFLSTVALYEQYF	.	TRBV11-1	TRBJ2-7	once
TGTGCCAGCAGAAGGCCAACCCCGATGACAGGGGGCAGGGATGGATACGGGAACACCATATATTTT	CASRRPTPMTGGRDGYGNTIYF	TRBD1	TRBV14	TRBJ1-3	.
TGTGCCAGCAGAGGGACAGGTTTTCCTGAAGCTTTCTTT	CASRGTGFPEAFF	TRBD1	TRBV12-3/TRBV12-4	TRBJ1-1	.
TGTGCCAGCAGCCTACGACCGGGACAGGGTGTTGATAGTGAAAAACTGTTTTTT	CASSLRPGQGVDSEKLFF	TRBD1	TRBV7-9	TRBJ1-4	.
TGTGCCAGCAGTCAAGACAGGTCCTACTACGAGCAGTACTTC	CASSQDRSYYEQYF	.	TRBV6-6	TRBJ2-7	.
TGCGCCAGCAGCTTACAGGGGGCCGGTGGCTACACCTTC	CASSLQGAGGYTF	TRBD1	TRBV5-1	TRBJ1-2	.
TGTGCCAGCAGCGGCCGACAGAGATACACTGAAGCTTTCTTT	CASSGRQRYTEAFF	.	TRBV7-2	TRBJ1-1	once
TGTGCCAGCAGTTACAGGACAGGGGGCGGGAGCACTGAAGCTTTCTTT	CASSYRTGGGSTEAFF	TRBD1	TRBV2	TRBJ1-1	.
TGTGCCAGCAGGACAGGCGCCCAAAGCTCCTACGAGCAGTACTTC	CASRTGAQSSYEQYF	.	TRBV28	TRBJ2-7	.
TGTGCCAGCAGCTTGGGGACCGGGACTAGCAACTACGAGCAGTACTTC	CASSLGTGTSNYEQYF	TRBD2	TRBV5-6	TRBJ2-7	.
TGTGCCAGCAGTTTACGGTCAGGGGCAATGAACACTGAAGCTTTCTTT	CASSLRSGAMNTEAFF	.	TRBV27	TRBJ1-1	.
TGTGCCAGCAGCCCCACCGGGACTAGCGGGGCCGCAGATACGCAGTATTTT	CASSPTGTSGAADTQYF	TRBD2	TRBV7-9	TRBJ2-3	.
TGCAGCGTTGAAGACCCGGGGACTGAAGCTTTCTTT	CSVEDPGTEAFF	.	TRBV29-1	TRBJ1-1	.
TGTGCCAATCTCTTCGGGTTCACTGAAGCTTTCTTT	CANLFGFTEAFF	.	TRBV30	TRBJ1-1	few
TGTGCCAGACGGCTCGGGCAGGGGGGCACTGAAGCTTTCTTT	CARRLGQGGTEAFF	TRBD1	TRBV2	TRBJ1-1	.
TGTGCCAGCAGCCGAACAGCTAAGTTCTACGAGCAGTACTTC	CASSRTAKFYEQYF	.	TRBV3-1/TRBV3-2	TRBJ2-7	.